This is a list of T cell receptor beta chains from one sample in a study of T cells in tuberculosis. TCRdb's table, derived via immunoSEQ multiplex PCR, lists solely in-frame clones and lacks some. The repertoire holds 40,000 to 45,000 clones, with approximately 94% as singletons. Sequenced: PBMCs. These receptors were collected from a donor between 5 and 29 years old with latent tuberculosis or without tuberculosis infection. Some clones in this sample may be carry-over from other donors' samples. CDR3s include the opening cysteine and the closing phenylalanine or tryptophan. Fields, in order: CDR3 length, V gene, clone size, D gene, J gene, CDR3 protein, CDR3 DNA. A D gene is named only where the DNA matches it firmly. A row's size may be missing; if present it is once, few, many or a size class.

18	TRBV4-3	once	NA	TRBJ2-1	CASSQGYPGEGPYNEQFF	TGCGCCAGCAGCCAAGGGTATCCCGGCGAGGGTCCCTACAATGAGCAGTTCTTC
15	TRBV6-5	NA	TRBD2	TRBJ2-2	CASSYTGLDTGELFF	TGTGCCAGCAGTTACACCGGACTAGATACCGGGGAGCTGTTTTTT
13	TRBV7-2	NA	TRBD1	TRBJ1-2	CASSPTGVGGYTF	TGTGCCAGCAGCCCGACAGGGGTAGGTGGCTACACCTTC
17	TRBV21-1	NA	NA	TRBJ2-7	CASTETSGKGGFYEQYF	TGTGCCAGCACCGAGACTAGCGGGAAAGGGGGATTCTACGAGCAGTACTTC
14	TRBV28	once	NA	TRBJ2-5	CASSLSPGWETQYF	TGTGCCAGCAGTTTATCCCCGGGGTGGGAGACCCAGTACTTC
15	TRBV5-6	NA	NA	TRBJ2-3	CASSPAVPRTDTQYF	TGTGCCAGCAGCCCCGCCGTCCCGAGAACAGATACGCAGTATTTT
14	TRBV27	NA	TRBD1	TRBJ1-4	CASSLRQGAGKLFF	TGTGCCAGCAGTTTAAGGCAGGGGGCCGGGAAACTGTTTTTT
15	TRBV5-6	NA	NA	TRBJ2-7	CASSLGGGSLYEQYF	TGTGCCAGCAGCTTGGGAGGAGGGTCTCTCTACGAGCAGTACTTC
17	TRBV7-3	NA	NA	TRBJ2-2	CASSHQRQGGNTGELFF	TGTGCCAGCAGCCATCAGAGACAGGGAGGGAACACCGGGGAGCTGTTTTTT
13	TRBV27	NA	NA	TRBJ2-7	CASRLSGSSEQYF	TGTGCCAGCAGACTGAGCGGAAGCTCCGAGCAGTACTTC
13	TRBV5-1	NA	NA	TRBJ2-2	CASSLVLTGELFF	TGCGCCAGCAGCTTGGTCCTTACCGGGGAGCTGTTTTTT
18	TRBV4-3	NA	TRBD1	TRBJ2-2	CASSQDFPGTENTGELFF	TGCGCCAGCAGCCAAGACTTTCCCGGGACAGAGAACACCGGGGAGCTGTTTTTT
14	TRBV21-1	NA	NA	TRBJ1-5	CASSNRQINQPQHF	TGTGCCAGCAGCAATAGACAGATCAATCAGCCCCAGCATTTT
11	TRBV6-6	few	NA	TRBJ2-7	CATQAGDEQYF	TGTGCCACCCAGGCAGGGGACGAGCAGTACTTC
19	TRBV27	NA	TRBD1	TRBJ2-7	CASSSLGFPYDRVGYEQYF	TGTGCCAGCAGTTCCCTAGGCTTTCCGTACGACAGGGTCGGGTACGAGCAGTACTTC
14	TRBV19	NA	TRBD1	TRBJ1-2	CASSLGQGANGYTF	TGTGCCAGTAGTTTAGGACAGGGGGCGAATGGCTACACCTTC
13	TRBV28	NA	NA	TRBJ1-2	CASSLSGDYGYTF	TGTGCCAGCAGTTTGTCAGGGGACTATGGCTACACCTTC
17	TRBV5-1	NA	TRBD2	TRBJ2-1	CASSPGTVSGNYNEQFF	TGCGCCAGCAGCCCCGGAACCGTTAGCGGGAATTACAATGAGCAGTTCTTC
14	TRBV27	NA	TRBD1	TRBJ2-7	CASSLGTALYEQYF	TGTGCCAGCAGTTTGGGGACAGCACTCTACGAGCAGTACTTC
14	TRBV6-5	NA	NA	TRBJ1-1	CASSSYDGVTEAFF	TGTGCCAGCAGTTCCTACGACGGAGTCACTGAAGCTTTCTTT
15	TRBV6-5	NA	NA	TRBJ1-5	CASSYSSNSNQPQHF	TGTGCCAGCAGTTACTCGTCCAATAGCAATCAGCCCCAGCATTTT
14	TRBV18	NA	TRBD1	TRBJ1-1	CASLGQGGDTEAFF	TGTGCCAGCCTTGGACAGGGGGGTGACACTGAAGCTTTCTTT
15	TRBV19	NA	NA	TRBJ1-4	CASSMRGSPNEKLFF	TGTGCCAGTAGTATGCGGGGGAGTCCTAATGAAAAACTGTTTTTT
15	TRBV4-3	once	NA	TRBJ1-4	CASSQDRTYYGKLFF	TGCGCCAGCAGCCAAGATAGGACATACTATGGGAAACTGTTTTTT
14	TRBV7-2	NA	NA	TRBJ2-7	CASSFLAPPYEQYF	TGTGCCAGCAGCTTCCTAGCGCCTCCCTACGAGCAGTACTTC
17	TRBV7-9	NA	TRBD2	TRBJ2-5	CASSLTSGRGTGETQYF	TGTGCCAGCAGCTTAACAAGCGGGAGAGGTACAGGGGAGACCCAGTACTTC
16	TRBV4-1	NA	TRBD2	TRBJ2-5	CASSQLAGGRRETQYF	TGCGCCAGCAGCCAGCTAGCGGGGGGACGTCGTGAGACCCAGTACTTC
15	TRBV14	NA	NA	TRBJ1-1	CASSLWGGTNTEAFF	TGTGCCAGCAGCCTCTGGGGGGGAACGAACACTGAAGCTTTCTTT
16	TRBV30	NA	TRBD2	TRBJ2-3	CAWSLWGLGRTDTQYF	TGTGCCTGGAGCCTTTGGGGACTAGGGCGCACAGATACGCAGTATTTT
13	TRBV4-3	NA	NA	TRBJ1-2	CASSHSKGQTLEF	TGCGCCAGCAGCCATAGTAAGGGACAAACCCTAGAATTC
14	TRBV28	once	NA	TRBJ2-5	CASSPEAQQETQYF	TGTGCCAGCAGCCCCGAGGCACAACAAGAGACCCAGTACTTC
14	TRBV7-8	NA	NA	TRBJ1-2	CASSLMAGPYGYTF	TGTGCCAGCAGCTTAATGGCAGGGCCCTATGGCTACACCTTC
16	TRBV5-1	NA	NA	TRBJ2-2	CASSYSGNSIAGELFF	TGCGCCAGCAGCTACTCCGGGAATTCGATCGCCGGGGAGCTGTTTTTT
16	TRBV27	NA	NA	TRBJ1-1	CASSLMAGEGNTEAFF	TGTGCCAGCAGTTTAATGGCAGGTGAGGGCAACACTGAAGCTTTCTTT
19	TRBV19	NA	TRBD2	TRBJ2-6	CASSSRLAGVGLGANVLTF	TGTGCCAGTAGTTCCCGACTAGCGGGAGTTGGGCTTGGGGCCAACGTCCTGACTTTC
14	TRBV7-6	NA	NA	TRBJ1-3	CASSLGGDGNTIYF	TGTGCCAGCAGCTTAGGCGGAGATGGAAACACCATATATTTT
11	TRBV20-1	NA	TRBD1	TRBJ1-1	CSALTGEEAFF	TGCAGTGCCTTGACAGGGGAAGAAGCTTTCTTT
15	TRBV5-4	NA	NA	TRBJ2-1	CASSRDFSSYNEQFF	TGTGCCAGCAGCCGGGACTTTAGCTCCTACAATGAGCAGTTCTTC
14	TRBV10-1	NA	NA	TRBJ2-3	CASSEAGGADTQYF	TGCGCCAGCAGTGAGGCAGGAGGGGCAGATACGCAGTATTTT
15	TRBV11-2	NA	TRBD1	TRBJ1-1	CASSPPGQGHRDAFF	TGTGCCAGCAGCCCCCCGGGACAGGGCCACAGGGATGCTTTCTTT
17	TRBV12-5	NA	NA	TRBJ1-5	CASGLVGVSRGNQPQHF	TGTGCTAGTGGTTTGGTAGGGGTTAGCAGGGGCAATCAGCCCCAGCATTTT
15	TRBV4-1	NA	TRBD2	TRBJ2-7	CASSQEKRDGVEQYF	TGCGCCAGCAGCCAAGAAAAGCGGGACGGGGTCGAGCAGTACTTC
17	TRBV2	NA	TRBD2	TRBJ2-1	CASSVYGREVTSREQFF	TGTGCCAGCAGTGTTTATGGGCGGGAGGTTACCTCGAGGGAGCAGTTCTTC
13	TRBV5-1	NA	NA	TRBJ2-7	CASSWTESYEQYF	TGCGCCAGCAGCTGGACAGAGTCCTACGAGCAGTACTTC
13	TRBV27	NA	NA	TRBJ1-5	CASSVIRGQPQHF	TGTGCCAGCAGTGTAATCCGAGGCCAGCCCCAGCATTTT
12	TRBV7-2	NA	NA	TRBJ2-5	CASSSSFETQYF	TGTGCCAGCAGCTCAAGCTTCGAGACCCAGTACTTC
12	TRBV19	few	TRBD2	TRBJ2-7	CASGRGDYEQYF	TGTGCCAGCGGGCGGGGGGACTACGAGCAGTACTTC
15	TRBV7-9	NA	TRBD1	TRBJ1-2	CASSLARVGGDGYTF	TGTGCCAGCAGCTTAGCGCGGGTAGGGGGCGATGGCTACACCTTC
14	TRBV5-1	NA	NA	TRBJ1-4	CASSSIPDNPELFF	TGCGCCAGCAGCTCGATACCGGACAATCCCGAATTGTTTTTT
13	TRBV5-4	once	NA	TRBJ1-1	CASSSRFESEAFF	TGTGCCAGCAGCTCTAGGTTTGAGAGTGAAGCTTTCTTT
14	TRBV7-2	NA	TRBD2	TRBJ2-7	CASSSSGNTYEQYF	TGTGCCAGCAGCTCTAGCGGGAACACCTACGAGCAGTACTTC